A selection of T cell receptor beta chains follows, all from one sample in a study of CD8 T cells in Susac syndrome. TCRdb itself ran the immunoSEQ multiplex PCR reads through MiXCR, one entry per CDR3 protein. Of about 250,000 distinct CDR3 sequences in the sample, over 85% were seen once. Material: CD4+ T cells from PBMCs. The receptors were gathered from a human donor with multiple sclerosis. CDR3s include the opening cysteine and the closing phenylalanine or tryptophan.

TRBV3-1	TRBJ2-7	19	CASSLSPLWRQGGSYEQYF
TRBV19	TRBJ2-3	12	CASGQRGDTQYF
TRBV6-5	TRBJ1-2	14	CASSKLPDNYGYTF
TRBV11-3	TRBJ2-3	18	CASSYGLAGGFSTDTQYF
TRBV2	TRBJ2-7	12	CASSRILGEQYF
TRBV28	TRBJ1-2	13	CASSLDRLYGYTF
TRBV6-5	TRBJ2-7	15	CASRPGQGAHHEQYF
TRBV20-1	TRBJ2-7	15	CSARTPGPKIYEQYF
TRBV4-1	TRBJ2-3	16	CASSQDWQLSTDTQYF
TRBV30	TRBJ2-1	13	CAWSSQSGGEQFF
TRBV6-5	TRBJ2-1	15	CASSRGAGAGGRQFF
TRBV12-3/TRBV12-4	TRBJ1-4	14	CASNAGTGNEKLFF
TRBV3-1	TRBJ2-7	15	CASSQDLAGRYEQYF
TRBV7-2	TRBJ2-1	15	CASSLDAGPYNEQFF
TRBV4-1	TRBJ1-2	15	CASSQEDGRFYGYTF
TRBV6-6	TRBJ1-6	14	CASSYTVENSPLHF
TRBV5-6	TRBJ2-3	15	CASSLAGKSTDTQYF
TRBV24-1	TRBJ2-1	13	CATSDRGPNEQFF
TRBV29-1	TRBJ2-5	15	CSVDREGAHVETQYF
TRBV4-1	TRBJ2-7	15	CASSSLWAGTYEQYF
TRBV6-5	TRBJ2-2	14	CASSTDRNTGELFF
TRBV14	TRBJ2-1	15	CASSHPVKGTNEQFF
TRBV20-1	TRBJ1-2	14	CSAREQGAIYGYTF
TRBV9	TRBJ2-6	15	CASSVGNSGANVLTF
TRBV19	TRBJ1-5	13	CASSRTANQPQHF
TRBV6-6	TRBJ2-6	16	CAIRDRINSGANVLTF
TRBV30	TRBJ1-5	13	CAWRSAGDQPQHF